This T cell receptor beta chain was recorded in a study of blood T cell repertoires in COVID-19. Study-wide background: Whether acute or convalescent, the COVID-19 samples came from the United States, Italy and Spain. T cells, B-cell-depleted T cells, or PBMCs provided the cDNA or gDNA that served as material.

Clones were read by immunoSEQ multiplex PCR, and TCRdb kept only the in-frame ones, dropping some. The sample includes around 700,000 clones, 90% of them seen just once. The junction had 9 bases not matched to a gene; V was cut back by 5 bases and J by 7 bases. Germline V CDR1 and CDR2: SQVTM, ANQGSEA. The CDR3 length is 15 residues. This clonotype originated in a young woman with acute or convalescent COVID-19. This chain joins TRBV29-1 and TRBJ2-1, with 12 bases aligning to TRBD1. Sequenced sample: peripheral blood. The CDR3 region is CSVPSGTGGFNEQFF. CDR3 nucleotides: TGCAGCGTTCCTTCCGGGACAGGGGGCTTTAATGAGCAGTTCTTC.